This T cell receptor beta chain is from a study of T cells in tuberculosis. Here immunoSEQ multiplex PCR was the method, and the copy in TCRdb shows in-frame clones only, minus some. Among about 45,000 clones, about 94% were seen once, and the ten largest hold 1.5% to 2%. Adolescents were screened for latent TB by skin test and IGRA. Germline values: CDR1 SGHTA, CDR2 FQGNSA. The V and J ends lost 2 bases and 2 bases respectively, with 9 bases between them. The CDR3 contains 14 residues. Sequences were obtained from PBMCs. The J gene is TRBJ1-2, the V gene TRBV7-2; a possible D gene is TRBD1 (5 bases). This TCR derives from a donor aged 5-35 years with latent tuberculosis or without tuberculosis infection. Some clones in this sample may be carry-over from other donors' samples. Here the CDR3 reads CASSLQGLNYGYTF. For the CDR3, the DNA is TGTGCCAGCAGCTTACAGGGTTTAAACTATGGCTACACCTTC. Full variable domain (rest looked up from reference TRBV7-2 and TRBJ1-2): GAGVSQSPSNKVTEKGKDVELRCDPISGHTALYWYRQSLGQGLEFLIYFQGNSAPDKSGLPSDRFSAERTGGSVSTLTIQRTQQEDSAVYLCASSLQGLNYGYTFGSGTRLTVV.